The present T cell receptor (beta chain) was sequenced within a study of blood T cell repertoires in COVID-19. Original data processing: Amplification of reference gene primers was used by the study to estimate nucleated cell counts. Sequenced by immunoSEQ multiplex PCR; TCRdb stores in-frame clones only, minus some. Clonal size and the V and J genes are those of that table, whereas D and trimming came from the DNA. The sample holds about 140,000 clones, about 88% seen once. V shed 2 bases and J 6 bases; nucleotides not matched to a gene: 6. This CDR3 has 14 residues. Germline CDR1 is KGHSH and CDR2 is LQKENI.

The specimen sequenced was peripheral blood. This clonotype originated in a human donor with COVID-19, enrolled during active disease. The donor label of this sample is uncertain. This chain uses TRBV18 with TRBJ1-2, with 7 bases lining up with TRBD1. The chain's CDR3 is CASSPVTGADGYTF. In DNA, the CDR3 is TGTGCCAGCTCACCAGTTACAGGGGCGGATGGCTACACCTTC.